This T cell receptor (beta chain) appears in the sequencing data of a study of shared clonotypes between healthy human individuals. Study conclusions and caveats: Some naive CD4 clonotypes, about 5.5%, turned up in common across a few donors.

Measured with immunoSEQ multiplex PCR; TCRdb has only the in-frame clones, and not every one. The sample lists roughly 660,000 clones, 80% to 95% occurring once. Each CD8 memory set brought CD45RO+ cells together with CCR7-negative CD45RA+ TemRA cells. Comment on this clone: Its specificity is not known.

The CDR3 is 18 residues long. V was trimmed by 0 bases and J by 8 bases, leaving 23 bases between them. Germline CDR1 SGHTA, CDR2 FQGTGA. The TCR sequence derives from a man aged 18-30 years in good health. Some clones in this sample may be carry-over from other donors' samples. Sequences were obtained from memory CD8+ T cells from PBMCs. Subset defined: CD45RO+ cells pooled with CCR7-negative TemRA cells. This chain links TRBV7-3 with TRBJ2-1; either TRBD1 or TRBD2 may fit D (5 bases each). The CDR3 reads CASSLTGRVGGAGHEQFF. The CDR3 DNA follows: TGTGCCAGCAGCTTAACGGGGCGAGTTGGGGGAGCTGGTCATGAGCAGTTCTTC. The full variable domain, rest sourced from reference TRBV7-3 and TRBJ2-1, is GAGVSQTPSNKVTEKGKYVELRCDPISGHTALYWYRQSLGQGPEFLIYFQGTGAADDSGLPNDRFFAVRPEGSVSTLKIQRTERGDSAVYLCASSLTGRVGGAGHEQFFGPGTRLTVL.